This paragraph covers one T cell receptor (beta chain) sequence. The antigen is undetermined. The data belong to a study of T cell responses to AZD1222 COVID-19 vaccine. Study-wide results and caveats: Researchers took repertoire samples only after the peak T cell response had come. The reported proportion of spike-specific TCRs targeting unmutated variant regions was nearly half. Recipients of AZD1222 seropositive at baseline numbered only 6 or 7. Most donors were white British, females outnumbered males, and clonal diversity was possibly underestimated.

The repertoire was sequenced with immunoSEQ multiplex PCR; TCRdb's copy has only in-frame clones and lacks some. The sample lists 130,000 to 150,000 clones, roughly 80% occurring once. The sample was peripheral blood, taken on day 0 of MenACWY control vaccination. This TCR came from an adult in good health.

CDR3 in DNA: TGTGCCTGGAGTGAGGGATCGGGCTACGAGCAGTACGTC. It specifies CAWSEGSGYEQYV. The rearrangement links TRBV30 to TRBJ2-7; no clear D gene. CDR1 and CDR2 from the germline V gene are GTSNPN and SVGIG (reference sequence). Trimming took off 1 base at V and 3 bases at J, with 10 bases between the two ends. This CDR3 is 13 amino acids long.